The source of this TCR beta chain is a study of T cell responses to AZD1222 COVID-19 vaccine. V shed 4 bases, J shed 0 bases, and the junction held 5 bases outside the gene matches. This CDR3 is 15 amino acids long. Germline lookup yields CDR1 LGHDT and CDR2 YNNKEL (reference sequence). Notes on this clone: Its target is unknown.

Overall study results and limits: Spike-specific TCRs gained breadth and depth after people received two AZD1222 doses. The repertoires were collected only after the peak T cell response. Donor demographics were predominantly white British with a female majority; clonal diversity may be underestimated.

The assay was immunoSEQ multiplex PCR, and TCRdb's table has in-frame clones only and misses some. This table holds around 83,000 clones, 90% found once. The chain carries TRBV3-1 (or the pseudogene TRBV3-2) and TRBJ1-1; 7 bases align to TRBD1. The TCR originated in an adult who received the AZD1222 COVID-19 vaccine. This specimen was peripheral blood, taken 28 days after the second AZD1222 dose. The CDR3 bases are TGTGCCAGCAGCCCCAGGGGGACAGTGAACACTGAAGCTTTCTTT. Residues: CASSPRGTVNTEAFF.